This T cell receptor (beta chain) is drawn from a study of blood T cells in healthy people across ages. Using a J-beta primer mix together with a sample-barcoded 5' primer, a second PCR was run for roughly 6 to 12 cycles. All samples gave at least 2.5 million CDR3-containing paired-end reads. Each CDR3 protein is one row after TCRdb ran MiXCR on the 5' RACE reads. The sample yields 700,000 to 900,000 distinct CDR3 sequences, around 24% seen once. Germline V gene lookup returns CDR1 SNHLY and CDR2 FYNNEI. The CDR3 has 14 residues. The J segment lost 5 bases and the V segment lost 8 bases, leaving 10 bases of the junction unmatched. This sample was also put to use in a study of T cells of mothers and their children. Per that paper: Related pairs of mothers and children showed slightly higher, non-significant overlap versus unrelated pairs.

This clonotype was sampled from a boy aged 10-17 years in good health. Sequencing was carried out using blood. The chain has TRBV2 and TRBJ2-5, with 8 bases fitting TRBD2. DNA for the CDR3: TGTGCCAGCCACGTTCGGGGGGGCGAGGAGACCCAGTACTTC. It codes for CASHVRGGEETQYF.